This TCR beta chain was observed in a study of identical twins. Study conclusions and caveats: Some out-of-frame alpha sequences were shared by twins, and these showed excess low generation probability.

J gave up 0 bases and V 6 bases, and 20 bases lay outside the gene matches. In germline, CDR1 is MNHEY, CDR2 SVGEGT. The CDR3 extends over 21 amino acids. Each CDR3 protein is one row after TCRdb ran MiXCR on the 5' RACE reads. The table has fewer than 800,000 distinct CDR3 sequences, under 8.5% seen once. Remarks on this clonotype: No antigen is known for it.

Another study also made use of these data, one on yellow fever vaccine responses in identical twins.

The sequenced sample consisted of PBMCs. The TCR originated in a young woman in good health. The chain links TRBV6-2 or TRBV6-3 to TRBJ2-1, with 10 bases matching TRBD2. CDR3 in DNA: TGTGCCAGCAGCACACGAATTCCGGGACTAGCGACACATGACTCCTACAATGAGCAGTTCTTC. It encodes CASSTRIPGLATHDSYNEQFF.